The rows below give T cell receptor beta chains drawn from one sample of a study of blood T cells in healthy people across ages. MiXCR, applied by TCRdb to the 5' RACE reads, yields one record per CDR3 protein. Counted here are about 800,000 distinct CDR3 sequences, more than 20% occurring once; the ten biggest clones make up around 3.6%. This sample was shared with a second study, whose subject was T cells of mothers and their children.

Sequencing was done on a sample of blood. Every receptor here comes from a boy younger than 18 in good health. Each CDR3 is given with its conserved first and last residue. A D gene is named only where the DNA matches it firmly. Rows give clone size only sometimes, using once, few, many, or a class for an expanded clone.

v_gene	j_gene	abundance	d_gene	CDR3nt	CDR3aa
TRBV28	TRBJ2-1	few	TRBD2	TGTGCCAGCAGTTTCTCTAGCGGGGGGGCCCGGGAGCAGTTCTTC	CASSFSSGGAREQFF
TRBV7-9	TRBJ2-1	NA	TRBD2	TGTGCCAGCAGCTTAAGAGCGGGAGAAAGCAATGAGCAGTTCTTC	CASSLRAGESNEQFF
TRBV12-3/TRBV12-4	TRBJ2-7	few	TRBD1	TGTGCCAGCAGTTCCGACCGGGACAGGGGAACCTACGAGCAGTACTTC	CASSSDRDRGTYEQYF
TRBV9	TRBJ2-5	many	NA	TGTGCCAGCAGCGTAGACAGACTCCAAGAGACCCAGTACTTC	CASSVDRLQETQYF
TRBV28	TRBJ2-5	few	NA	TGTGCCAGCAGTTCCCCCTCCGAGACCCAGTACTTC	CASSSPSETQYF
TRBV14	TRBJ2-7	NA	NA	TGTGCCAGCAGCCCCGTGGGGGGATACTACGAGCAGTACTTC	CASSPVGGYYEQYF
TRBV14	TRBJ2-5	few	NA	TGTGCCAGCAGCCAAGATCTTATGCGGAGAGAGACCCAGTACTTC	CASSQDLMRRETQYF
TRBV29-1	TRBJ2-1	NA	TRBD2	TGCAGCGTCTTCGGCGGACTAGCGGCCGATGAGCAGTTCTTC	CSVFGGLAADEQFF
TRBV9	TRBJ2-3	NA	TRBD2	TGTGCCAGCAGGCGCTCTAGCGGGGGCAGCACAGATACGCAGTATTTT	CASRRSSGGSTDTQYF
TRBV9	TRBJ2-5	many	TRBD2	TGTGCCAGCAGCGACGGGACTAGCCTTAAAGAGACCCAGTACTTC	CASSDGTSLKETQYF
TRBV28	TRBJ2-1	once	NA	TGTGCCAGCAGTTTACACCCGGGGGCGGGTACCTACAATGAGCAGTTCTTC	CASSLHPGAGTYNEQFF
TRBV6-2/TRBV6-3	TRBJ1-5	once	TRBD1	TGTGCCTTAGGACAGGCTGGGGGTCAGCCCCAGCATTTT	CALGQAGGQPQHF
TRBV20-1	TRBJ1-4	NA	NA	TGCAGTGGAACCCCAGGGCTTAATGAAAAACTGTTTTTT	CSGTPGLNEKLFF
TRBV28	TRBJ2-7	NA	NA	TGTGCCAGCAGTCCAACAGTTACGGTGGAGTACTTC	CASSPTVTVEYF
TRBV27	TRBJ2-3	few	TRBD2	TGTGCCAGCGGCGAATCTAGCGGCATCACAGATACGCAGTATTTT	CASGESSGITDTQYF
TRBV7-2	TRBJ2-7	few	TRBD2	TGTGCCAGCAGCACCTCCGGGGGGGATGCATACGAGCAGTACTTC	CASSTSGGDAYEQYF
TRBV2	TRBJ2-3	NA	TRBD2	TGTGCCAGCAGTGGAACTAGCGGGGACTCAGATACGCAGTATTTT	CASSGTSGDSDTQYF
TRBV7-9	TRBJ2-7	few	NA	TGTGCCAGCAGCCCCAAAAACTACGAGCAGTACTTC	CASSPKNYEQYF
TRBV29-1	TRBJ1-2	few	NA	TGCAGCGATAGACAGAGCGTTTATGGCTACACCTTC	CSDRQSVYGYTF
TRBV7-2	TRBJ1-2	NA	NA	TGTGCCAGCAGCTTAGTACGGGGGACGGCGGAGGGCTACACCTTC	CASSLVRGTAEGYTF
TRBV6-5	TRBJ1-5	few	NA	TGTGCCAGCAGTTTCAACAGGGACTATCATCAGCCCCAGCATTTT	CASSFNRDYHQPQHF
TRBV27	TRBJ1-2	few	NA	TGTGCCAGCAGTCCCTTTGCAGGAGTGATGGGTGGCTACACCTTC	CASSPFAGVMGGYTF
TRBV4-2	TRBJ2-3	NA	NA	TGTGCCAGCAGCCAAGGGGCTGAGGCGGGCACAGATACACAGTATTTT	CASSQGAEAGTDTQYF
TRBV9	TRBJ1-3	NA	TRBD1	TGTGCCAGCAGTTTACGGACAGGGGACTTTCGAAACACCATATATTTT	CASSLRTGDFRNTIYF
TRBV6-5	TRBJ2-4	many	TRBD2	TGTGCCAGCAGCACACCCGGGGGGGTCATTCAGTACTTC	CASSTPGGVIQYF
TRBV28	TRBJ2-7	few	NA	TGTGCCAGCAGTTTGGCGGACAGCAAGAGCTACGAGCAGTACTTC	CASSLADSKSYEQYF
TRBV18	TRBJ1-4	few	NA	TGTGCCAGCTCACCTGGGAGTTCCGGAGAAAAACTGTTTTTT	CASSPGSSGEKLFF
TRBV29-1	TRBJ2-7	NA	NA	TGCAGCGTTGAAGCTGAAGGCACCATCTACGAGCAGTACTTC	CSVEAEGTIYEQYF
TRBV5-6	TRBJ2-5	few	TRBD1	TGTGCCAGCAGCTTGGGGCCTACCGGGACAGAAAAAGAAGAGACCCGGTACTTC	CASSLGPTGTEKEETRYF
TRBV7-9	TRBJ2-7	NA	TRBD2	TGTGCCAGCAGCCCGTCCTATGCGGGAGGAGATAAGGAGCAGTACTTC	CASSPSYAGGDKEQYF
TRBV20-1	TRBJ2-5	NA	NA	TGCAGTGCTAGAGATCTCCGGCTAGGCGAGACCCAGTACTTC	CSARDLRLGETQYF
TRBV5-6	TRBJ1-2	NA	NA	TGTGCCAGCAGCTTAGGCGGCTCTTTCTATGGCTACACCTTC	CASSLGGSFYGYTF
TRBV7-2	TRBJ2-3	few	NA	TGTGCCAGCAGCTTAGAAGGGGGTAGGATTGCAGATACGCAGTATTTT	CASSLEGGRIADTQYF
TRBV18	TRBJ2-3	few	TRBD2	TGTGCCAGCTCACCTTACACGCTAGCGGAACAAGGGGATACGCAGTATTTT	CASSPYTLAEQGDTQYF
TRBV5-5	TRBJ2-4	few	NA	TGTGCCAGCAGCTTGGAACAATTGGAGAACATTCAGTACTTC	CASSLEQLENIQYF
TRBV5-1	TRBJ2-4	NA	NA	TGCGCCAGCAGCTTGGACGGGACGGTTAACATTCAGTACTTC	CASSLDGTVNIQYF
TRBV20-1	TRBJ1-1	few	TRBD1	TGCAGTGCGGAAAAGAGGACAGGGAACACTGAAGCTTTCTTT	CSAEKRTGNTEAFF
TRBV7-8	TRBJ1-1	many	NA	TGTGCCAGCAGCTTAGTCGGGTCATACTACATGAACACTGAAGCTTTCTTT	CASSLVGSYYMNTEAFF
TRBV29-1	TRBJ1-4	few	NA	TGCAGCGTGGGGGACTTCGCAACTAATGAAAAACTGTTTTTT	CSVGDFATNEKLFF